Presented here are 8 T cell receptor beta chains from one specimen sequenced in a study of blood T cell repertoires in COVID-19. Here immunoSEQ multiplex PCR was the method, and the copy in TCRdb shows in-frame clones only, minus some. Counted here are 30,000 to 45,000 clones, around 85% occurring once; the ten biggest clones make up 14%. The sequenced sample was peripheral blood. The receptors were sampled from a human donor in a cohort sampled during active COVID-19.

This clone was detected a few times. This chain joins TRBV19 and TRBJ2-7, with TRBD1 as a possible D gene (6 bases). Trimming removed 3 bases at V and 0 bases at J, with 9 bases between. Germline-derived CDR1 and CDR2 are LNHDA and SQIVND (reference sequence). The CDR3 extends over 14 amino acids. CDR3 region: CASSINRDSYEQYF. The DNA of the CDR3 is TGTGCCAGTAGTATCAACAGGGACTCCTACGAGCAGTACTTC.

The rearrangement links TRBV6-2 or TRBV6-3 to TRBJ2-7; D might be TRBD2 (5 bases). Germline V gene data show CDR1 as MNHEY and CDR2 as SVGEGT. CDR3 length: 14 amino acids. V lost 6 bases and J lost 6, with 18 bases in between. CDR3 nucleotide sequence: TGTGCCAGCAGCCCGGACTCCCCATCTGGCGAGCAGTACTTC. Protein product: CASSPDSPSGEQYF.

The gene calls are TRBV18 and TRBJ2-3; 8 bases line up with TRBD2. The CDR3 extends over 15 amino acids. Per germline, CDR1 KGHSH and CDR2 LQKENI. Unmatched junction bases numbered 6, after V lost 5 bases and J lost 2 bases. The CDR3 DNA reads TGTGCCAGCTCAACTGAGCGGGGGTACACAGATACGCAGTATTTT. Its translation: CASSTERGYTDTQYF.

DNA for the CDR3: TGCGCCAGCAGCCAAGGACAGGGTAGAAACACCGGGGAGCTGTTTTTT. This codes for CASSQGQGRNTGELFF. The genes are TRBV4-3 and TRBJ2-2, with 7 bases fitting TRBD1. The CDR3 extends over 16 amino acids. V lost 1 base, J lost 2 bases, and 4 bases stayed unmatched. Germline V gene sequence: CDR1 LGHNA, CDR2 YSLEER.

This clone was observed once. The chain joins TRBV27 to TRBJ1-3; D remains unclear. This CDR3 region has 14 residues. Germline CDR1 is MNHEY and CDR2 is SMNVEV (reference sequence). Trimming removed 4 bases at V and 3 bases at J, with 10 bases between. The CDR3 DNA sequence: TGTGCCAGCAGTTCAACTCTTGGTGGAAACACCATATATTTT. As protein: CASSSTLGGNTIYF.

This chain joins TRBV5-1 and TRBJ2-5; 9 nucleotides line up with TRBD1. The trim removed 4 bases at V and 3 bases at J, leaving 7 bases unmatched. CDR1 and CDR2 (germline): SGHRS, YFSETQ. The CDR3 length is 15 residues. The CDR3 bases are TGCGCCAGCAGCACACCGGGACAGGGAAAAGAGACCCAGTACTTC. Translating gives CASSTPGQGKETQYF.

CDR3 DNA: TGCGCCAGCAGTGTAGCGGGGGGCATCATTGAGACCCAGTACTTC. Protein product: CASSVAGGIIETQYF. J is TRBJ2-5 and V is TRBV5-1; 10 nucleotides line up with TRBD2. The CDR3 consists of 15 residues. The V gene end was trimmed by 5 bases and the J gene end by 5 bases; junction bases not matched to a gene: 9. Per germline, CDR1 SGHRS and CDR2 YFSETQ.

The J gene is TRBJ1-4, the V gene TRBV2; 12 bases are shared with TRBD1. Per the germline V gene, CDR1 is SNHLY and CDR2 is FYNNEI. Germline trimming cut 8 bases from V and 10 bases from J; bases unmatched to any gene: 8. This CDR3 has 14 amino acids. CDR3: CASVTGQGAGKLFF. DNA of the CDR3: TGTGCCAGCGTTACGGGACAGGGGGCGGGAAAACTGTTTTTT. Full variable domain (missing parts from reference TRBV2 and TRBJ1-4): EPEVTQTPSHQVTQMGQEVILRCVPISNHLYFYWYRQILGQKVEFLVSFYNNEISEKSEIFDDQFSVERPDGSNFTLKIRSTKLEDSAMYFCASVTGQGAGKLFFGSGTQLSVL.